Each of the 7 T cell receptor beta chains below was sequenced from the same sample in a study of shared clonotypes between healthy human individuals (dated by TCRdb to the early 2020s). The method was the immunoSEQ multiplex PCR assay. The source is immuneACCESS, and TCRdb retained only in-frame sequences with V and J called. Part of the clones is not carried over; for the studies checked, unresolved V genes explain less than half of this, and the remainder is unexplained. Counted in this sample were 550,000 to 600,000 clones; around 77% of them appeared once. The ten largest clones take up approximately 12% of the sample. Sequenced input: PBMCs. These TCRs come from a woman between 40 and 50 years old in good health. Some clones in this sample may be carry-over from other donors' samples.

CDR3 protein: CASSGSGSSYEQYF. The CDR3 nucleotides read TGTGCCAGCAGTGGTAGCGGAAGCTCCTACGAGCAGTACTTC. The rearrangement joins TRBV28 to TRBJ2-7; weak D call: TRBD2 (6 bases). V lost 5 bases and J 0 bases, leaving 11 bases between the germline ends. This CDR3 has 14 amino acids. Germline loops: CDR1 MDHEN, CDR2 SYDVKM.

V usage is TRBV2 and J usage is TRBJ1-5; D possibly corresponds to TRBD1 (5 bases). Germline CDR1 and CDR2: SNHLY and FYNNEI. This CDR3 has 13 amino acids. Trimming removed 8 bases from V and 5 bases from J, with 13 bases in between. CDR3 protein: CASSVSRDQPQHF. The CDR3 coding sequence is TGTGCCAGCTCCGTTTCCAGGGATCAGCCCCAGCATTTT.

This clone was recorded only once. J is TRBJ2-1 and V is TRBV6-1; 10 bases map to TRBD1. Germline CDR1 is MNHNS and CDR2 is SASEGT. V was clipped by 1 base and J by 0 bases; unmatched bases: 3. CDR3 length: 17 residues. CDR3 bases: TGTGCCAGCAGTGAAGGGACAGGGGGTACCTCCTACAATGAGCAGTTCTTC. It is translated as CASSEGTGGTSYNEQFF.

In its sample, this clone was seen a few times. The chain is built from TRBV9 and TRBJ2-1, with TRBD2 identical over 11 bases. V was pared by 0 bases and J by 7 bases, with 9 bases of the junction left unmatched. This CDR3 is built from 17 residues. CDR1 and CDR2 from the germline V gene are SGDLS and YYNGEE. CDR3 protein: CASSVVPTSGRGNEQFF. In nucleotides, the CDR3 is TGTGCCAGCAGCGTAGTACCCACTAGCGGGAGAGGAAATGAGCAGTTCTTC.

This chain uses TRBV7-2 with TRBJ1-5, with unresolved D. V dropped 1 base and J dropped 3 bases, with 10 bases sitting between them. In germline, CDR1 is SGHTA, CDR2 FQGNSA. The CDR3 is 15 amino acids. The CDR3 is CASSLGSGPNQPQHF. The CDR3, as DNA: TGTGCCAGCAGCTTAGGGTCCGGGCCCAATCAGCCCCAGCATTTT.

This clone was observed a handful of times. The sample contains more than one DNA sequence encoding this CDR3. The genes are TRBV6-1 and TRBJ2-1; 15 nucleotides align to TRBD2. This CDR3 spans 16 amino acids. V lost 2 bases to trimming and J lost 7 bases; unmatched junction nucleotides: 3. CDR1 and CDR2 from the germline V gene are MNHNS and SASEGT. CDR3 region: CASSETGLAGGNEQFF. The CDR3 DNA follows: TGTGCCAGCAGTGAAACGGGACTAGCGGGAGGTAATGAGCAGTTCTTC.

This chain joins TRBV28 and TRBJ2-2; TRBD2 matches 10 bases. The CDR3 contains 16 residues. Germline CDR1 reads MDHEN; CDR2 reads SYDVKM. The J segment lost 4 bases and the V segment lost 4 bases, leaving 6 bases of the junction unmatched. CDR3 sequence reads: CASSSLAGVSTGELFF. In DNA, the CDR3 is TGTGCCAGCAGTTCTCTAGCGGGAGTTAGCACCGGGGAGCTGTTTTTT.